This T cell receptor (beta chain) appears in the sequencing data of a study of blood T cell repertoires in COVID-19. Sequenced by immunoSEQ multiplex PCR; TCRdb stores in-frame clones only, minus some. The data show about 97,000 clones, 91% seen once. The ends were cut back, 3 bases at V and 9 bases at J, with 25 bases in the middle. The CDR3 has 18 residues. Germline assignment: CDR1 SGDLS and CDR2 YYNGEE. This rearrangement joins TRBV9 to TRBJ1-6; a weak D match, TRBD1 (5 bases). The sequenced sample consisted of peripheral blood. The sequence was collected from a man younger than 35 with acute or convalescent COVID-19. The CDR3 region has the DNA TGTGCCAGCAGCGGGAGGGGTGAGGCCTCTAGCACGAGTTCACCCCTCCACTTT. Translated: CASSGRGEASSTSSPLHF.